The present T cell receptor (beta chain) was sequenced within a study of vaccination and CD4 T cells after COVID-19. Oncomine TCR Beta short-read sequencing was applied to DNA from cultured CD4+ T cells. Cultured CD4+ T cells yielded the extracted genomic DNA. TCRdb itself ran the PCR reads through MiXCR, one entry per CDR3 protein. This table has 15,000 to 20,000 distinct CDR3 sequences, approximately 40% appearing once. Treatment defined: approximately nine-day PBMC culture with coronavirus spike peptide pools or control peptides (ViraFEST assay). Culture conditions combined about 2 million PBMCs per well with around 9.7 IU/ml IL-2 and 9 to 10 ug/ml peptide pools. Days 3 and 7 saw half the medium swapped for fresh IL-2 medium. The CDR3 has 15 residues. Germline values: CDR1 MNHEY, CDR2 SVGEGT. Trimming pared 2 bases from V and 2 bases from J, leaving 12 bases between. This clonotype has only a few counts. Its target is not known.

The study's findings and limits: The median number of SARS-CoV-2-reactive clonotypes increased from roughly 22 to 38, a change that did not reach significance.

The sequence came from a human donor who received a COVID-19 vaccine. The sequences come from CD4+ T cells from blood, cultured in vitro, collected before SARS-CoV-2 vaccination. This sequence joins TRBV6-2 or TRBV6-3 and TRBJ1-1; D gene ambiguous. CDR3 in amino acids: CASSYRPDGNTEAFF. The DNA for the CDR3 is TGTGCCAGCAGTTACAGGCCGGACGGTAACACTGAAGCTTTCTTT.